Listed below are T cell receptor beta chains from one sample, sequenced in a study of T-cell reconstitution after alpha-beta-depleted transplantation in children. TCRdb analysed the PCR reads with MiXCR anew, one entry per CDR3 protein. The table shows approximately 85,000 distinct CDR3 sequences, with 13% to 15% occurring only once. The input for sequencing was PBMCs, mostly from graft donor cells, taken 180 days after TCRalphabeta/CD19-depleted stem cell transplant. The receptors stem from a male patient between 2 and 15 years old who had a stem cell transplant for acute lymphoblastic leukemia, so the T cells may come from the graft donor. CDR3s include the opening cysteine and the closing phenylalanine or tryptophan. The size of a clone is reported for some rows only, either as once, few or many, or as a class for expanded clones.

clone_size,v_call,j_call,cdr3_aa
many,TRBV27,TRBJ1-1,CASSKGRGNTEAFF
NA,TRBV4-2,TRBJ2-3,CASSPHLRAEVATDTQYF
NA,TRBV5-1,TRBJ1-6,CASSPRDGRISPLHF
many,TRBV4-2,TRBJ2-7,CASSPGTGTTYEQYF
many,TRBV20-1,TRBJ2-3,CSARSGSGTDTQYF
few,TRBV4-2,TRBJ2-1,CASSQEAGGPYNEQFF
few,TRBV7-8,TRBJ2-5,CASSLAMSIGETQYF
NA,TRBV7-2,TRBJ2-7,CASSSGQGPNYEQYF
NA,TRBV20-1,TRBJ2-5,CSARVARGQGGTQYF
NA,TRBV20-1,TRBJ2-7,CSARLGKAGEQYF
many,TRBV20-1,TRBJ1-3,CSAITDSSGNTIYF
NA,TRBV5-6,TRBJ2-4,CASSLVTVAKNIQYF
NA,TRBV5-4,TRBJ2-6,CVSSFYGANVLTF
NA,TRBV20-1,TRBJ1-2,CSAREAGTGGAGYTF
NA,TRBV7-2,TRBJ2-3,CASSLDRGANTDTQYF
NA,TRBV5-5,TRBJ2-3,CASSSTGTGGLDTHYF
NA,TRBV15,TRBJ2-5,CATSRDLGETQYF
NA,TRBV7-2,TRBJ1-1,CASSRDRNTEAFF
few,TRBV11-2,TRBJ2-7,CASSPTTGLPYEQYF
many,TRBV12-3/TRBV12-4,TRBJ2-1,CASSLARGPGRGEQFF
many,TRBV5-8,TRBJ2-7,CASSWGGGRYEQYF
NA,TRBV5-1,TRBJ2-3,CASRDRFSTDTQYF
many,TRBV20-1,TRBJ2-1,CSAVSGRRGNEQFF
NA,TRBV7-2,TRBJ1-1,CASIPGRYTEAFF
few,TRBV5-1,TRBJ2-3,CASSLAVKWMADTQYF
NA,TRBV25-1,TRBJ1-3,CASSDRKGYLRQGPSGNTIYF
NA,TRBV6-5,TRBJ1-6,CASSRPGSPLHF
few,TRBV5-1,TRBJ1-2,CASGRGRPYGYTF
few,TRBV12-3/TRBV12-4,TRBJ2-6,CASSRRSGHSSGANVLTF
few,TRBV11-3,TRBJ1-2,CASSFSYRGRSDGYTF
few,TRBV20-1,TRBJ1-1,CSASNREFNEAFF
few,TRBV5-1,TRBJ1-6,CASSLAPGGRNSPLHF
few,TRBV5-1,TRBJ2-7,CASSLTDGYEQYF